These T cell receptor beta chains were read from a single sample in a study of T cell changes during pregnancy in multiple sclerosis. Clones were read by immunoSEQ multiplex PCR, and TCRdb kept only the in-frame ones, dropping some. The data contain about 70,000 clones, approximately 94% of them singletons. The sequencing used peripheral blood, collected in the third trimester of pregnancy. The receptors originated from a female donor with multiple sclerosis, enrolled in a pregnancy study. CDR3s leave out the opening cysteine and the closing phenylalanine or tryptophan.

V gene	J gene	CDR3 protein
TRBV5-8	TRBJ2-7	ASWRGTYEQY
TRBV2	TRBJ2-1	ASSADRGYNEQF
TRBV14	TRBJ1-2	ASSQVRGDYT
TRBV7-6	TRBJ1-1	ASSYSGTGRTEAF
TRBV19	TRBJ2-5	ASSKGTGGTQETQY
TRBV6-5	TRBJ2-7	ASSYSLTGYEQY
TRBV18	TRBJ2-7	ASSPLLSGFYEQY
TRBV7-9	TRBJ2-2	ASSQDRGFTGELF
TRBV27	TRBJ2-7	ASSSLPGATYEQY
TRBV6-5	TRBJ2-3	ASSYSSGGITDTQY
TRBV7-8	TRBJ1-5	ASSLAPGLLTGVTQH
TRBV7-9	TRBJ2-5	ASSLGAGRETQY
TRBV19	TRBJ2-6	ASRGKTGEISGANVLT
TRBV5-1	TRBJ2-5	ASSALAGGEDWTQY
TRBV7-2	TRBJ2-7	ASSRHLDRYRHEQY
TRBV27	TRBJ1-2	ASSPSPGDRRLYGYT
TRBV27	TRBJ2-5	ASSFLPGLARETQY
TRBV27	TRBJ2-7	ASSLPGQGPLEQY
TRBV7-9	TRBJ2-3	ASSPLRRTDTQY
TRBV18	TRBJ2-5	ASSPLEGETQY
TRBV25-1	TRBJ1-6	ASSEERPNSPLH
TRBV12-5	TRBJ1-1	ASGFVTRGPEAF
TRBV2	TRBJ1-3	ASSVGQISGNTIY
TRBV4-1	TRBJ2-7	ASSQEAGGRRDEQY
TRBV5-1	TRBJ1-1	ASSLVARGRDTEAF
TRBV30	TRBJ2-7	AWSVPLPTGLGEQY
TRBV7-8	TRBJ1-3	ASSYLGGSGNTIY
TRBV30	TRBJ1-4	AWDDTVKTNEKLF
TRBV27	TRBJ1-2	ASSWEGVGGGYT
TRBV19	TRBJ1-4	ASRWTAPNEKLF
TRBV4-2	TRBJ2-1	ASSPEGRLTYNEQF
TRBV11-2	TRBJ2-3	ASSNGLRGATDTQY
TRBV14	TRBJ1-2	ASSPGRGARDGYT
TRBV2	TRBJ2-3	ASKELALTDTQY
TRBV7-2	TRBJ1-1	ASRYSGGPEAF
TRBV14	TRBJ1-1	ASSQGGIGRNTEAF
TRBV7-9	TRBJ1-1	ASSPGSLEATEAF
TRBV7-2	TRBJ1-3	ASSPWDRGLDTIY
TRBV28	TRBJ1-5	ASSAGGQPQH
TRBV2	TRBJ2-1	ASSPLAGGRDEQF
TRBV2	TRBJ1-1	ASSSQGTDTEAF
TRBV16	TRBJ1-4	ASSLEQGRNEKLF
TRBV7-3	TRBJ2-1	ASSLMGGAGDTMKQF
TRBV5-1	TRBJ2-3	ASSLRDTRTDTQY